These 12 T cell receptor beta chains came from one sample sequenced in a study of OX40 agonist ivuxolimab in advanced cancers. Sequenced by immunoSEQ multiplex PCR; TCRdb stores in-frame clones only, minus some. Of roughly 70,000 clones in the sample, 70% to 90% are singletons; the top ten hold under 1.2%. The sequenced sample was CD4+ or CD8+ T cells sorted from blood, obtained in a trial of the OX40 agonist ivuxolimab. Every receptor here comes from an adult with an advanced solid tumor such as melanoma, head and neck, liver or kidney cancer.

V and J are TRBV5-4 and TRBJ1-1; unclear D gene. V shed 5 bases and J shed 1 base, with 3 bases lying between them. Germline CDR1 reads SGHNT; CDR2 reads YYREEE (reference sequence). This CDR3 has 11 residues. The CDR3 is CASRGNTEAFF. CDR3 nucleotides: TGTGCCAGCAGGGGGAACACTGAAGCTTTCTTT. Complete variable domain (other parts from reference TRBV5-4 and TRBJ1-1): ETGVTQSPTHLIKTRGQQVTLRCSSQSGHNTVSWYQQALGQGPQFIFQYYREEENGRGNFPPRFSGLQFPNYSSELNVNALELDDSALYLCASRGNTEAFFGQGTRLTVV.

The DNA for the CDR3 is TGTGCCAGCAGCTTAGGGACAGCTAGCAATCAGCCCCAGCATTTT. This codes for CASSLGTASNQPQHF. V is TRBV11-2 and J is TRBJ1-5, with TRBD1 as a possible D gene (6 bases). Germline CDR1 is SGHAT and CDR2 is FQNNGV. This CDR3 is built from 15 residues. V was cut by 1 base and J by 0 bases, with 7 bases left in between.

The genes are TRBV6-6 and TRBJ1-1; no firm D call. Germline V lookup: CDR1 MNHNY, CDR2 SVGAGI (reference sequence). Trimming took off 3 bases at V and 1 base at J, with 6 bases between the two ends. There are 13 residues in the CDR3. In DNA, the CDR3 is TGTGCCAGCAGTTATCGGGGGAACACTGAAGCTTTCTTT. Protein product: CASSYRGNTEAFF.

This clone came up once. CDR3: CASSLGGHGGWETQYF. The CDR3, as DNA: TGTGCCAGCAGCTTAGGGGGACATGGGGGTTGGGAGACCCAGTACTTC. This chain uses TRBV7-6 with TRBJ2-5; possibly TRBD1 for D (6 bases). The V gene's germline CDR1 is SGHVS and CDR2 FNYEAQ. This CDR3 contains 16 residues. The V gene lost 1 base and the J gene lost 5 bases, with 17 bases spanning the gap.

This clone was counted once. This sequence joins TRBV5-1 and TRBJ2-6, with D possibly called TRBD1 or TRBD2 (6 bases each). Trimming took 4 bases from V and 4 from J, leaving 12 bases between them. Looked up from germline, CDR1 is SGHRS and CDR2 is YFSETQ. There are 15 residues in the CDR3. As DNA, the CDR3 is TGCGCCAGCAGCCCGGGGGCGACCGGGGCCAACGTCCTGACTTTC. This translates into CASSPGATGANVLTF.

This rearrangement joins TRBV2 to TRBJ2-3; tentatively, D is TRBD1 (6 bases). The V gene's germline CDR1 is SNHLY and CDR2 FYNNEI. Trimming cost V 6 bases and J 5 bases, with 15 bases left between them. The CDR3 sequence is 14 residues long. In DNA, the CDR3 is TGTGCCAGCAGCAAACAGGGCCGAGGAGATACGCAGTATTTT. This translates into CASSKQGRGDTQYF.

This chain uses TRBV5-1 with TRBJ2-5; 8 nucleotides agree with TRBD1. J lost 6 bases, V lost 6 bases, and 13 bases had no gene match. The CDR3 length is 15 residues. The V gene's germline CDR1 is SGHRS and CDR2 YFSETQ. DNA of the CDR3: TGCGCCAGCAACCTCCCAGGGGGCGCCGAAAAGACCCAGTACTTC. This sequence encodes CASNLPGGAEKTQYF.

This chain links TRBV4-2 with TRBJ1-2; 7 bases line up with TRBD1. V lost 5 bases to trimming and J lost 3 bases; unmatched junction nucleotides: 6. The V gene's germline CDR1 is LGHNA and CDR2 YNFKEQ. This CDR3 spans 14 amino acids. In DNA form, the CDR3 reads TGTGCCAGCAGCAAAGCCGGGACAGACTATGGCTACACCTTC. Residues: CASSKAGTDYGYTF.

This clone is a singleton in its sample. The chain has TRBV7-2 and TRBJ2-1, with TRBD2 matching over 9 bases. Germline V gene lookup returns CDR1 SGHTA and CDR2 FQGNSA. The CDR3 has 16 amino acids. V lost 5 bases and J lost 3; bases outside the gene matches: 8. The CDR3 sequence is CASSPRFSGGYNEQFF. Here the CDR3 DNA reads TGTGCCAGCAGCCCTCGGTTTAGCGGGGGCTACAATGAGCAGTTCTTC.

The J gene is TRBJ1-1, the V gene TRBV10-2, with D possibly TRBD1 on 6 matching bases. Trimming removed 3 bases at V and 4 bases at J, with 9 bases between. This CDR3 comprises 13 residues. Per germline, CDR1 WSHSY and CDR2 SAAADI. CDR3 region: CASSEQGGTEAFF. CDR3 coding DNA: TGCGCCAGCAGTGAACAGGGAGGCACTGAAGCTTTCTTT.

The rearrangement uses TRBV5-4 and TRBJ1-3, with D unresolved. Germline-derived CDR1 and CDR2 are SGHNT and YYREEE (reference sequence). The CDR3 is 14 residues long. Trimming stripped 0 bases from V and 0 bases from J, with 4 bases between. The CDR3 region is CASSLGVSGNTIYF. The CDR3 nucleotides read TGTGCCAGCAGCTTGGGGGTCTCTGGAAACACCATATATTTT.

The CDR3 region has the DNA TGTGCCAGCAGCTTAGCAGGGGATGAGCAGTTCTTC. This codes for CASSLAGDEQFF. The gene calls are TRBV11-2 and TRBJ2-1; a possible D gene is TRBD1 (6 bases). In germline, CDR1 is SGHAT, CDR2 FQNNGV. V was shortened by 1 base and J by 8 bases, with 6 bases between the two germline ends. The CDR3 is 12 amino acids.